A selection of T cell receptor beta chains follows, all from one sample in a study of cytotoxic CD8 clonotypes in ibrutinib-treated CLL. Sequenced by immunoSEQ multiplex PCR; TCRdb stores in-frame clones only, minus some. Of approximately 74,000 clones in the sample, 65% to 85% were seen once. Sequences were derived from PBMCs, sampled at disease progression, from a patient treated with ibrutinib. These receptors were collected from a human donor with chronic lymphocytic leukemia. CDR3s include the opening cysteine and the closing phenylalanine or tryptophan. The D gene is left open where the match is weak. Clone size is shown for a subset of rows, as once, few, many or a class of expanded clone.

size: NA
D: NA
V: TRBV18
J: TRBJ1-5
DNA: TGTGCCAGCTCAGAACAGGACGGAGGAGGCAATCAGCCCCAGCATTTT
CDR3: CASSEQDGGGNQPQHF

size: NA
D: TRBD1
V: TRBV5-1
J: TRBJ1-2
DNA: TGCGCCAGCAGCTTGGGGACAGGCCCTAACTATGGCTACACCTTC
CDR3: CASSLGTGPNYGYTF

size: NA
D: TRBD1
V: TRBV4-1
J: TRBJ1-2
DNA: TGCGCCAGCAGCCGCCCACAGGGGGCTGGCGGCTACACCTTC
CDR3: CASSRPQGAGGYTF

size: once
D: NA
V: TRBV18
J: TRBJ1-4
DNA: TGTGCCAGCTCACCAAGGTCGAGGGTTTCGAGTGAAAAACTGTTTTTT
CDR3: CASSPRSRVSSEKLFF

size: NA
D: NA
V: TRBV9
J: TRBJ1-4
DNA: TGTGCCAGCAGCGTAGGGAGGGACGAAAAACTGTTTTTT
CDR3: CASSVGRDEKLFF

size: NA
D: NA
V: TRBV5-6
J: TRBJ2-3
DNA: TGTGCCAGCGTTTACTGGGGAAGCACAGATACGCAGTATTTT
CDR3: CASVYWGSTDTQYF

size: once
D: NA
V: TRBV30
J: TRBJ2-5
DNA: TGTGCCTGGAGCCTTGGACTGAGAATTGTCCCCCAGTACTTC
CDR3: CAWSLGLRIVPQYF

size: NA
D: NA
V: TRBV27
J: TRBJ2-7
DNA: TGTGCCAGCAGTTCCGATGCCCAGCGACTACCCTACGAGCAGTACTTC
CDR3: CASSSDAQRLPYEQYF

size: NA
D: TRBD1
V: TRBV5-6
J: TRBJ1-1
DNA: TGTGCCAGCAGCTTGACAGGGGGCGCGACCACTGAAGCTTTCTTT
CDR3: CASSLTGGATTEAFF

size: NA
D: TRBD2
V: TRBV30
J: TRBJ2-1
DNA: TGTGCCTGGGCCAGCGGGGCTTATCAGTTCTTC
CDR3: CAWASGAYQFF

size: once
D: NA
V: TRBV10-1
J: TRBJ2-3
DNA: TGCGCCAGCAGTGAGTATCTAGGCGGCACAGATACGCAGTATTTT
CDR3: CASSEYLGGTDTQYF

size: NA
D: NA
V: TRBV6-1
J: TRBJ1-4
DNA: TGTGCCAGCAGTGAAATGGGGCCGCCTGGAAAACTGTTTTTT
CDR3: CASSEMGPPGKLFF

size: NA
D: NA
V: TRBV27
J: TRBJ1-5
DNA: TGTGCCAGCAGTTTGGTCCGGAATCAGCCCCAGCATTTT
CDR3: CASSLVRNQPQHF

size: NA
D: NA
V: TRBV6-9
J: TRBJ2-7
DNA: TGTGCCAGCAGTTATTCTGGTCCTACCTACGAGCAGTACTTC
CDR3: CASSYSGPTYEQYF

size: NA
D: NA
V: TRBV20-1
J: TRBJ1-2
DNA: TGCAGTGCTATGTATGGCTACACCTTC
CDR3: CSAMYGYTF

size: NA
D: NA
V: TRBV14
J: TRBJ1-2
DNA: TGTGCCAGCAGCCAGCTGAGTGGGGGGGACTACTATGGCTACACCTTC
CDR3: CASSQLSGGDYYGYTF

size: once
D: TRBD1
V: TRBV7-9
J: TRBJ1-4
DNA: TGTGCCAGCAATCTAAGTCCCGGGACAGGGAGTGAAAAACTGTTTTTT
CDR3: CASNLSPGTGSEKLFF

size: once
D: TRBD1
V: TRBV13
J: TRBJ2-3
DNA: TGTGCCAGCAGCTCATTAAGGGGGCGCGTGTTCGCAGATACGCAGTATTTT
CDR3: CASSSLRGRVFADTQYF

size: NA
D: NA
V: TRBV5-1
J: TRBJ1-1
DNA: TGCGCCAGCAGCTTGGGACAGATGAACACTGAAGCTTTCTTT
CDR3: CASSLGQMNTEAFF

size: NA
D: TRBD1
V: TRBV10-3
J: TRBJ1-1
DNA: TGTGCCATCAGGGACAGGGGAGGGAACACTGAAGCTTTCTTT
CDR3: CAIRDRGGNTEAFF

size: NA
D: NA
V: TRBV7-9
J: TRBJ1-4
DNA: TGTGCCAGCAGCCTAGGACAGTTTAATGAAAAACTGTTTTTT
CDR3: CASSLGQFNEKLFF

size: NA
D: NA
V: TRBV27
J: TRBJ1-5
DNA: TGTGCCAGCAGTCCGTTAGAGGGACCTCTAAAACCTCAGCCCCAGCATTTT
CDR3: CASSPLEGPLKPQPQHF

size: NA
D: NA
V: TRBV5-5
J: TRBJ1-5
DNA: TGTGCCAGCAGCTCCTCAGGGAATCAGCCCCAGCATTTT
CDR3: CASSSSGNQPQHF

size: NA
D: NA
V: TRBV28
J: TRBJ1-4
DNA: TGTGCCAGCGTAACCAGTAAGGGATCTAATGAAAAACTGTTTTTT
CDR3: CASVTSKGSNEKLFF

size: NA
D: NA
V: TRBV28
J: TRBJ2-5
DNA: TGTGCCAGCAGTTTGAGGGCACTAGAGACCCAGTACTTC
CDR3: CASSLRALETQYF

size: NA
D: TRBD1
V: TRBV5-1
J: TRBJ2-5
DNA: TGCGCCAGCAGCCCCGAGCCGAACAGGGGCTTCCAAGAGACCCAGTACTTC
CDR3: CASSPEPNRGFQETQYF

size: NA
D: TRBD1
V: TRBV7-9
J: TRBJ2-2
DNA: TGTGCCAGCACCCCCGGGACAGGGAACACCGGGGAGCTGTTTTTT
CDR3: CASTPGTGNTGELFF

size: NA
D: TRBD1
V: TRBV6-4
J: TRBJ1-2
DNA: TGTGCCAGCAGTGTACAGGGGGCTGGGAGTGGCTACACCTTC
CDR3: CASSVQGAGSGYTF

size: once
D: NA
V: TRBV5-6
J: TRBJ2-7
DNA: TGTGCCAGCAGCCGCCTGGGGCAGGGGACCTACGAGCAGTACTTC
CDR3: CASSRLGQGTYEQYF

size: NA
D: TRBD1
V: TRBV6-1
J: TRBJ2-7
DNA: TGTGCCAGCAGCGAATCTCCGGACAGGGCGTACGAGCAGTACTTC
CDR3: CASSESPDRAYEQYF

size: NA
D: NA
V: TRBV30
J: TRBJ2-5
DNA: TGTGCCTGGAGTTCAACATCGCGAGAGACCCAGTACTTC
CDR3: CAWSSTSRETQYF

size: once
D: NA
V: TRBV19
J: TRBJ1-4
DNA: TGTGCCAGTAGGGACAGCGCAACTAATGAAAAACTGTTTTTT
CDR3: CASRDSATNEKLFF

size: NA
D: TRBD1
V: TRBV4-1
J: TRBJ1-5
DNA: TGCGCCAGCAGCCCCAGGGGGGGGGTTAGCAATCAGCCCCAGCATTTT
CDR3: CASSPRGGVSNQPQHF

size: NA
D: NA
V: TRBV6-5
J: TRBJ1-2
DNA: TGTGCCAGCAGTTTGGGGCTTGGGCCTGTCGAGGGCTACACCTTC
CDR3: CASSLGLGPVEGYTF

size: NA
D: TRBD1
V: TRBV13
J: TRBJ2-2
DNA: TGTGCCAGCAGCTTATCTAGGTCAGCCCCAACAGGGGGTTACACCGGGGAGCTGTTTTTT
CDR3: CASSLSRSAPTGGYTGELFF

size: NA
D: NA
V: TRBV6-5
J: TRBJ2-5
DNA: TGTGCCAGCAGTTACTCTTATAGGTCCGGGGAGACCCAGTACTTC
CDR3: CASSYSYRSGETQYF

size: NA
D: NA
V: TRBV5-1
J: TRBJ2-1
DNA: TGCGCCAGCAGAACCCGCTCCTCCTACAATGAGCAGTTCTTC
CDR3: CASRTRSSYNEQFF

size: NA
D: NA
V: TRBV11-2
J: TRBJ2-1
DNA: TGTGCCAGCAGGGGGTTCGACAATGAGCAGTTCTTC
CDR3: CASRGFDNEQFF

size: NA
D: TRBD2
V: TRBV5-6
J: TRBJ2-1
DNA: TGTGCCAGCAGCCCACCACTAGCGGGAGAGCAGTTCTTC
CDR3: CASSPPLAGEQFF

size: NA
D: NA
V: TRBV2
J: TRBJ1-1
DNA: TGTGCCAGCGGGAGCCGGGGCCAGAACACTGAAGCTTTCTTT
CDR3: CASGSRGQNTEAFF

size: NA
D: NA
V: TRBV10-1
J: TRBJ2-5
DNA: TGCGCCAGCAGCCCCGGGACAACGGCCGAGACCCAGTACTTC
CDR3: CASSPGTTAETQYF

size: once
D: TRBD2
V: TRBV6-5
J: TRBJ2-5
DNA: TGTGCCAGCAGTTACCGCCTAGCGGGGGCCTCGGAGACCCAGTACTTC
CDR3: CASSYRLAGASETQYF

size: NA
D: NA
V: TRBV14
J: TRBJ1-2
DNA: TGTGCCAGCAGCCAGGCAGGGCGAGGCTACACCTTC
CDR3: CASSQAGRGYTF

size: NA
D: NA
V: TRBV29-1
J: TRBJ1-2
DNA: TGCAGCGCGCAGCAGGGGACCTATGGCTACACCTTC
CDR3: CSAQQGTYGYTF

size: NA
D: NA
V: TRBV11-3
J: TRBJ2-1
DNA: TGTGCCAGTCAGCGGAGGGACTCGAAACAGTTCTTC
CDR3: CASQRRDSKQFF

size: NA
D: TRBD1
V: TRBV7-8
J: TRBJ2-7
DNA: TGTGCCAGCAGCCGGGACAGGTACGAGCAGTACTTC
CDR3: CASSRDRYEQYF

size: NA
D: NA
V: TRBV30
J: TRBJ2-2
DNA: TGTGCCTGGAATGCTCAGACGGGCGGGGAGCTGTTTTTT
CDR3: CAWNAQTGGELFF

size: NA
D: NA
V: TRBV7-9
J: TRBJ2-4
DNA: TGTGCCAGCACTCCTCCTGGGGGTCGGGCCAAAAACATTCAGTACTTC
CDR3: CASTPPGGRAKNIQYF

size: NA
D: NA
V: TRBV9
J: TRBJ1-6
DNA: TGTGCCAGCAGCGTAGGGTCAGGCCTGAATTCACCCCTCCACTTT
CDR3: CASSVGSGLNSPLHF

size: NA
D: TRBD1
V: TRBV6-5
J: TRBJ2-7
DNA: TGTGCCAGCAGCCTAACAGGGGGTACCTACGAGCAGTACTTC
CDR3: CASSLTGGTYEQYF

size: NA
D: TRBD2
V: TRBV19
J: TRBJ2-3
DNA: TGTGCCAGTAGCGAACAAGCGGGAGTCACGGATACGCAGTATTTT
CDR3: CASSEQAGVTDTQYF

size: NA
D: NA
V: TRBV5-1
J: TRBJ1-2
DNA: TGCGCCAGCAGCCCTTGGTTTCCAAGGGATGGCTACACCTTC
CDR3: CASSPWFPRDGYTF

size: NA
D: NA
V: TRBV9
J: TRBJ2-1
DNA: TGTGCCAGCAGCGTAGCGGGGCGAAGCAATGAGCAGTTCTTC
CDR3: CASSVAGRSNEQFF